This T cell receptor (beta chain) was documented in a study of cytomegalovirus exposure and HLA in healthy donors. At the level of the study: Assignment to the Caucasian-associated ancestry cluster applied to more than 75% of the roughly 420 genotyped donors. Whole-study findings and limits: A later analysis by the authors found several of the most significant clusters apparently linked to common viral pathogens. Follow-up analysis found HLA locus-dependent TCR association rates, highest for DRB1 and lowest for HLA-C.

Primers: 60 Vbeta forward and 13 Jbeta reverse. TCRdb keeps only in-frame clones here, not all; method: immunoSEQ multiplex PCR. This table holds over 90,000 clones, nearly 65% found once. Concerning this clone: Its antigen is not known.

Source material: PBMCs. This clonotype originated in a human donor in good health.

CDR3 amino acids: CASSLRGGNTEAFF. In DNA form, the CDR3 reads TGTGCCAGCTCACTTAGGGGAGGAAACACTGAAGCTTTCTTT. J is TRBJ1-1 and V is TRBV18; D is perhaps TRBD1 (5 bases). This CDR3 region has 14 residues. The V end was cut by 4 bases, the J end by 2 bases, with 11 bases between. The germline gives CDR1 KGHSH, CDR2 LQKENI. The full variable domain, in which reference TRBV18 and TRBJ1-1 provide the parts outside the CDR3, is NAGVMQNPRHLVRRRGQEARLRCSPMKGHSHVYWYRQLPEEGLKFMVYLQKENIIDESGMPKERFSAEFPKEGPSILRIQQVVRGDSAAYFCASSLRGGNTEAFFGQGTRLTVV.